This record looks at one T cell receptor beta chain sequence and its context. Antigen unknown. This entry is derived from a study of blood T cells in healthy people across ages. V lost 3 bases and J lost 2; bases outside the gene matches: 3. There are 14 residues in the CDR3. CDR1 is SNHLY, CDR2 FYNNEI, per germline. Regarding the study as a whole: Diversity of TCR beta per million T cells declined in a roughly linear way with age. Aged donors had fewer naive CD4+ cells and lower diversity than long-lived donors.

Then a second PCR, running roughly 7 to 11 cycles, was carried out with a sample-barcoded 5' primer and a J-beta primer mix. TCRdb processed the 5' RACE reads anew with MiXCR; each CDR3 protein has one entry. The sample yields about 1.8 million distinct CDR3 sequences, roughly 49% seen once. Isolated PBMCs totaled at least 6.5 million in each sample. The sequenced material came from blood. The clonotype comes from a woman in her thirties or forties in good health. This chain connects TRBV2 to TRBJ2-7; 8 bases fit TRBD2. CDR3 in amino acids: CASSDGGVPYEQYF. The CDR3 coding sequence is TGTGCCAGCAGTGACGGGGGGGTCCCCTACGAGCAGTACTTC.